This note documents a single TCR beta chain sequence. The entry originates in a study of shared clonotypes between healthy human individuals. Germline V gene data show CDR1 as SGHNT and CDR2 as YYREEE (reference sequence). This CDR3 region has 13 residues. The junction had 1 base not matched to a gene; V was cut back by 2 bases and J by 2 bases. Here immunoSEQ multiplex PCR was the method, and the copy in TCRdb shows in-frame clones only, minus some. The sample includes more than 2,000,000 clones, approximately 95% seen only once; the top ten take approximately 0.4%. This TCR was sampled from a young man in good health. Some clones in this sample may be carry-over from other donors' samples. Source material: naive CD4+ T cells from PBMCs. Subset specified: CD45RA+ positively selected. The rearrangement joins TRBV5-4 to TRBJ2-7, with 7 bases aligning to TRBD1. The CDR3 DNA follows: TGTGCCAGCAGCTTTGGACAGGCCTACGAGCAGTACTTC. Residues: CASSFGQAYEQYF.